This T cell receptor (beta chain) appears in the sequencing data of a study of blood T cell repertoires in COVID-19. The wider study: COVID-19 samples collected from the United States, Italy and Spain covered acute and convalescent phases. T cells, B-cell-depleted T cells, or PBMCs provided the cDNA or gDNA that served as material.

Germline lookup yields CDR1 SGHVS and CDR2 FNYEAQ. V was trimmed by 5 bases and J by 0 bases, leaving 5 bases between them. The CDR3 extends over 13 amino acids. The method was immunoSEQ multiplex PCR; TCRdb's version includes in-frame clones alone and lacks a portion of them. The repertoire holds 300,000 to 400,000 clones, roughly nine tenths seen once, with approximately 2.9% in the top ten. This chain uses TRBV7-6 with TRBJ2-1; D is unresolved. The receptor was derived from a woman aged 25 to 39 with COVID-19, enrolled during active disease. The sequenced material came from peripheral blood. This CDR3 reads CASSPNSYNEQFF. DNA of the CDR3: TGTGCCAGCAGCCCAAACTCCTACAATGAGCAGTTCTTC.